This T cell receptor beta chain is drawn from a study of regulatory T cells in long-lasting Graves disease. The authors built TCR beta libraries using iRepertoire HTBI primers and Arm-PCR of CDR3 regions. A single record per CDR3 protein comes from TCRdb applying MiXCR to the multiplex PCR reads. The sample yields fewer than 550,000 distinct CDR3 sequences, roughly a fifth seen once. The CDR3 sequence is 13 residues long. V was cut by 0 bases and J by 6 bases, with 6 bases left in between. Germline loops: CDR1 SGHTS, CDR2 YDEGEE. This clonotype was observed at least ten times. Time point meaning: persistent/refractory GD, antithyroid drugs over 5 years with positive TRAb. TCR sequences were obtained from RNA taken from PBMCs.

The material was peripheral blood mononuclear cells (PBMCs), obtained when the disease was refractory, from a patient treated with antithyroid drugs. The chain has TRBV5-8 and TRBJ2-2, with D unclear. The receptor's source is a female donor with Graves disease. DNA of the CDR3: TGTGCCAGCAGCTTGGCCCGTCCCGGGGAGCTGTTTTTT. This encodes CASSLARPGELFF.